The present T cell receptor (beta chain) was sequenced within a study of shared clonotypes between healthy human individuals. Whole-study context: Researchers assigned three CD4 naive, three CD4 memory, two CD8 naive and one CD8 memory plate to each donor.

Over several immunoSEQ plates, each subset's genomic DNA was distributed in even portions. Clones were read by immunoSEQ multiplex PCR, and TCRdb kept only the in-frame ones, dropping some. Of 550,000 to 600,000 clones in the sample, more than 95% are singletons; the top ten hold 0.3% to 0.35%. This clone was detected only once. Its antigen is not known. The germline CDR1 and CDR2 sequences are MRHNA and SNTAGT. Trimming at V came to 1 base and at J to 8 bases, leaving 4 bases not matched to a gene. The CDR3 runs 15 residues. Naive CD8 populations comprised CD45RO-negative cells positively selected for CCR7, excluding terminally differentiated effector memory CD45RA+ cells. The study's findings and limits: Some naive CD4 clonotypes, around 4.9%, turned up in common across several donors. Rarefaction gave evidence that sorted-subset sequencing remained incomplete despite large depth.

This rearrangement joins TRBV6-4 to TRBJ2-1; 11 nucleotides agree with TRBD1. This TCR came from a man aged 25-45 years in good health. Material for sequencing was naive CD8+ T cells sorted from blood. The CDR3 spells CASSDWTGGKDEQFF. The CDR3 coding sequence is TGTGCCAGCAGTGACTGGACAGGGGGCAAGGATGAGCAGTTCTTC.